These T cell receptor beta chains were read from a single sample in a study of blood T cell repertoires in COVID-19. TCRdb's copy holds only in-frame clones and misses some; the assay was immunoSEQ multiplex PCR. This table has roughly 190,000 clones, about 81% appearing once. Material for sequencing was peripheral blood. Source of these receptors: a man aged 25 to 45 with active or convalescent COVID-19. Both conserved end residues are part of each CDR3. The order of the fields is V gene, J gene, CDR3 protein.

v_call: TRBV6-6
j_call: TRBJ2-7
cdr3_aa: CASHRGQTYEQYF

v_call: TRBV6-5
j_call: TRBJ2-5
cdr3_aa: CASRQPGRGGETQYF

v_call: TRBV15
j_call: TRBJ2-7
cdr3_aa: CATSRDRDITYEQYF

v_call: TRBV7-2
j_call: TRBJ2-5
cdr3_aa: CASSPRTTHQETQYF

v_call: TRBV2
j_call: TRBJ1-1
cdr3_aa: CASSDSPQLMSEAFF

v_call: TRBV13
j_call: TRBJ2-7
cdr3_aa: CASSLYLTPGTGGHEQYF

v_call: TRBV2
j_call: TRBJ1-3
cdr3_aa: CASSGTIASGNTIYF

v_call: TRBV30
j_call: TRBJ1-5
cdr3_aa: CAWSPVPGLNQPQHF

v_call: TRBV30
j_call: TRBJ1-5
cdr3_aa: CAWSLQGEQPQHF

v_call: TRBV5-6
j_call: TRBJ1-2
cdr3_aa: CASSLGQDGYTF

v_call: TRBV24-1
j_call: TRBJ1-6
cdr3_aa: CATSVPRTVQALHF

v_call: TRBV3-1/TRBV3-2
j_call: TRBJ2-2
cdr3_aa: CASSQERAIGELFF

v_call: TRBV23-1
j_call: TRBJ1-5
cdr3_aa: CASSQLGAGQPQHF

v_call: TRBV9
j_call: TRBJ2-7
cdr3_aa: CASSVASGRAYEQYF

v_call: TRBV24-1
j_call: TRBJ2-5
cdr3_aa: CATSDPRDRVRETQYF